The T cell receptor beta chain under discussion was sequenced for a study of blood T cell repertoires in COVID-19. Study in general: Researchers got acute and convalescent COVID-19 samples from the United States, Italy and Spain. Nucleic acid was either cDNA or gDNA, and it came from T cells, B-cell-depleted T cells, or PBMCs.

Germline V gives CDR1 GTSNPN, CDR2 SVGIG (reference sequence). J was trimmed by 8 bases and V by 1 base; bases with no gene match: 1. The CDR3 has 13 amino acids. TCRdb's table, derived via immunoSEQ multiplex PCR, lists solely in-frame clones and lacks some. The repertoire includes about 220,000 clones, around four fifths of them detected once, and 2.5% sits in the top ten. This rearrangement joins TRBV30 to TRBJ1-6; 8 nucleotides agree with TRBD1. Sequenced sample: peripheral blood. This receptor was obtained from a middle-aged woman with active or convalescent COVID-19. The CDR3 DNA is TGTGCCTGGAGTGAACAGGGGGATTCACCCCTCCACTTT. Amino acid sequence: CAWSEQGDSPLHF. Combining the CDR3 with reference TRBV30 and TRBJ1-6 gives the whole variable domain SQTIHQWPATLVQPVGSPLSLECTVEGTSNPNLYWYRQAAGRGLQLLFYSVGIGQISSEVPQNLSASRPQDRQFILSSKKLLLSDSGFYLCAWSEQGDSPLHFGNGTRLTVT.